This TCR beta chain was obtained from a study of blood T cell repertoires in COVID-19. V shed 4 bases and J shed 0 bases, with 17 bases lying between them. This CDR3 comprises 16 residues. Per the germline V gene, CDR1 is SGDLS and CDR2 is YYNGEE. Method: immunoSEQ multiplex PCR; TCRdb's copy keeps in-frame clones and lacks some. The sample carries over 300,000 clones, roughly 87% recorded once. This sequence was found in a woman aged 30 to 39 who had recovered from COVID-19. The rearrangement links TRBV9 to TRBJ2-7, with D perhaps matching TRBD2 (7 bases). Source material: PBMCs or T cells enriched from blood (not recorded which). The chain's CDR3 is CASSPTWRGRSYEQYF. The DNA of the CDR3 is TGTGCCAGCAGCCCCACCTGGCGGGGGCGCTCCTACGAGCAGTACTTC.